This record concerns one T cell receptor (beta chain) sequence. This PCR relied on a set of 60 Vbeta primers and 13 Jbeta primers. The data were produced by immunoSEQ multiplex PCR, yet TCRdb's version contains in-frame clones alone and is incomplete. In the table there are roughly 120,000 clones, around 84% of which are singletons. The sample belongs to a study of cytomegalovirus exposure and HLA in healthy donors. This sequence originates from a young woman in good health and CMV-seronegative. The source material was PBMCs.

This CDR3 reads CASSSRLGLTDTQYF. CDR3 coding DNA: TGCGCCAGCAGCTCCAGACTAGGACTTACAGATACGCAGTATTTT. V gene TRBV5-1 combines with J gene TRBJ2-3; possibly TRBD2 for D (6 bases). The CDR3 totals 15 residues. V was shortened by 3 bases and J by 3 bases, with 14 bases between the two germline ends. Germline lookup yields CDR1 SGHRS and CDR2 YFSETQ.